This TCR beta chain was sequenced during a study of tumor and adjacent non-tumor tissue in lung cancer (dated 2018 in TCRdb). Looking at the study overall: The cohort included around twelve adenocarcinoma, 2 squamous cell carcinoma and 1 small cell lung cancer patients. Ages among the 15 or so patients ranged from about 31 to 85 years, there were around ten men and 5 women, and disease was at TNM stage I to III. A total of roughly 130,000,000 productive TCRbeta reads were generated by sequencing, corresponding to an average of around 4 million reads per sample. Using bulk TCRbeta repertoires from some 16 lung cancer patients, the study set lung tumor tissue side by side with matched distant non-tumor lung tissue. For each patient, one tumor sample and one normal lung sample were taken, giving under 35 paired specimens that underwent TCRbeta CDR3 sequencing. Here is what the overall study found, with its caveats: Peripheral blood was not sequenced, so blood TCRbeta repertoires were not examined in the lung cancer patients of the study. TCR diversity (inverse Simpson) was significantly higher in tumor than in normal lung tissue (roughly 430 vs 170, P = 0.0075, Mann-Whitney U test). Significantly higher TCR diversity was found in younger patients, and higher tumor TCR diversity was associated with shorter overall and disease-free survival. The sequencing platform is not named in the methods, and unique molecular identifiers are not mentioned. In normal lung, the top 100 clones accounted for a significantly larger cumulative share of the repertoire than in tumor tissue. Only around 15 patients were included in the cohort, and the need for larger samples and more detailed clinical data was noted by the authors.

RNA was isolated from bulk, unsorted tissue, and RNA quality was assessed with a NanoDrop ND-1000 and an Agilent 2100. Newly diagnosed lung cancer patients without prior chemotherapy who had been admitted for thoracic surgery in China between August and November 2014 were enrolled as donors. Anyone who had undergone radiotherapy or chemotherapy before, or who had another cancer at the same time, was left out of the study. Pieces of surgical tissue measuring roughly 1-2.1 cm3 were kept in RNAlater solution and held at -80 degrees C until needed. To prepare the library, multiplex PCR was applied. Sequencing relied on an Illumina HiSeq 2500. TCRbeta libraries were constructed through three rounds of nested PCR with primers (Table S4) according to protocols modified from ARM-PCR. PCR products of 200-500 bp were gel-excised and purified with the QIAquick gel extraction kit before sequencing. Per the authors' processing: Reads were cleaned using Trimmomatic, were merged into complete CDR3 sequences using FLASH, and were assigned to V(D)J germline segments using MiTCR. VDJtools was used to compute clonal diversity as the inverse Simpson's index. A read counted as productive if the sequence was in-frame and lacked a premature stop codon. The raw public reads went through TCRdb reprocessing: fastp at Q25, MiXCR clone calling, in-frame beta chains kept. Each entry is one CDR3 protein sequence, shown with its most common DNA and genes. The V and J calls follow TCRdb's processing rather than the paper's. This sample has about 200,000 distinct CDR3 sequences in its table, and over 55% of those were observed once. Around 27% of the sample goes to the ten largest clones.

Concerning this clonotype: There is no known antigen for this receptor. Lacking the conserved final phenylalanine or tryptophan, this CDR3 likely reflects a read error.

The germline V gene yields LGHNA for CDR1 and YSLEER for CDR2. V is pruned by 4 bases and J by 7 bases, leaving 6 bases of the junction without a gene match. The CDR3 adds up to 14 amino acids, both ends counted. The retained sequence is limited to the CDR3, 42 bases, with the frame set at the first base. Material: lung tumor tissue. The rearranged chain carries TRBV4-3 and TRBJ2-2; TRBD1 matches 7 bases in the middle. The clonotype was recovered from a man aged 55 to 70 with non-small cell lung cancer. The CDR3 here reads CASSLDRAVGELFY. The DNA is TGCGCCAGCAGCCTCGACAGGGCGGTCGGGGAGCTGTTTTAT.